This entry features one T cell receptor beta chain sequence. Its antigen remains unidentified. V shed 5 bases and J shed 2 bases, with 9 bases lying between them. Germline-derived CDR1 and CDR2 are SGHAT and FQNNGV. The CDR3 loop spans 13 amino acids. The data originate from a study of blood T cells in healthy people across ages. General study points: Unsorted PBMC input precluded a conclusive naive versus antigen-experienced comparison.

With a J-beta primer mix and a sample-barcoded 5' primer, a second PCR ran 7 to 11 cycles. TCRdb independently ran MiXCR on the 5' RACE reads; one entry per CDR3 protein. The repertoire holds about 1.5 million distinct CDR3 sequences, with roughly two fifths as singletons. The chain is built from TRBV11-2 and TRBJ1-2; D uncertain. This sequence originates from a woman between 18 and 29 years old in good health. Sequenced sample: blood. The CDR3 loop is CASSGLKNYGYTF. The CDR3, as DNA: TGTGCCAGCAGCGGACTGAAAAACTATGGCTACACCTTC.